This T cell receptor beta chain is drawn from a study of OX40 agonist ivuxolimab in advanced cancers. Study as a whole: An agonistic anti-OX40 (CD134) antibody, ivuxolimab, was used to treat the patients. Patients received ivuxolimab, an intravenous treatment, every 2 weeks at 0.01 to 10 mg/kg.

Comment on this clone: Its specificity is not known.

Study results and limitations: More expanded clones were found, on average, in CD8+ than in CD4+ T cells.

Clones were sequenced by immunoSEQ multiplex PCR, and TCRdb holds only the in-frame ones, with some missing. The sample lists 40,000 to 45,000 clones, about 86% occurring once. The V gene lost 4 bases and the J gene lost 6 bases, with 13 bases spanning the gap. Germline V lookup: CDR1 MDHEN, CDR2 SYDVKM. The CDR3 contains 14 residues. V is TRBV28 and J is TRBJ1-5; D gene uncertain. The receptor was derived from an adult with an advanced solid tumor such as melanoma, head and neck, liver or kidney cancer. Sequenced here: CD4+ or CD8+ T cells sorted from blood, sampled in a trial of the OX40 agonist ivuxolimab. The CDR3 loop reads CASSYWREGQPQHF. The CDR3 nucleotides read TGTGCCAGCAGTTACTGGAGGGAGGGTCAGCCCCAGCATTTT.